These T cell receptor beta chains were read from a single sample in a study of T cell repertoires in cytomegalovirus infection. TCRdb passed the reads through MiXCR, listing each CDR3 protein once. The sample holds 150,000 to 200,000 distinct CDR3 sequences, 17% seen once. Sequencing was done on a sample of CD8+ T cells from PBMCs. Receptors were obtained from a human donor in good health (CMV status not recorded). Some clones in this sample may be carry-over from other donors' samples. CDR3s include the opening cysteine and the closing phenylalanine or tryptophan. The D gene is left open where the match is weak. Expanded clones are given a class, and other clones once, few, many or no size at all.

V gene: TRBV6-5; J gene: TRBJ2-2; clone size: .; D gene: .; CDR3 protein: CASRLEKNTGELFF; CDR3 DNA: TGTGCCAGCAGGCTAGAAAAGAACACCGGGGAGCTGTTTTTT
V gene: TRBV7-2; J gene: TRBJ2-1; clone size: few; D gene: .; CDR3 protein: CASSLEQDYNEQFF; CDR3 DNA: TGTGCCAGCAGCTTAGAACAGGACTACAATGAGCAGTTCTTC
V gene: TRBV7-8; J gene: TRBJ1-4; clone size: many; D gene: .; CDR3 protein: CASSFLQNNEKLFF; CDR3 DNA: TGTGCCAGCAGCTTTTTACAGAACAATGAAAAACTGTTTTTT
V gene: TRBV2; J gene: TRBJ1-1; clone size: .; D gene: .; CDR3 protein: CATTGGVAEAFF; CDR3 DNA: TGTGCCACCACGGGAGGGGTGGCTGAAGCTTTCTTT
V gene: TRBV6-2/TRBV6-3; J gene: TRBJ1-2; clone size: .; D gene: .; CDR3 protein: CASRPGEFDGYTF; CDR3 DNA: TGTGCCAGCAGGCCCGGGGAATTCGATGGCTACACCTTC
V gene: TRBV29-1; J gene: TRBJ2-1; clone size: few; D gene: .; CDR3 protein: CSVEEQFF; CDR3 DNA: TGCAGCGTTGAAGAGCAGTTCTTC
V gene: TRBV6-2/TRBV6-3; J gene: TRBJ2-7; clone size: many; D gene: .; CDR3 protein: CASRMGVAPSYEQYF; CDR3 DNA: TGTGCCAGCAGAATGGGGGTGGCCCCCTCCTACGAGCAGTACTTC
V gene: TRBV7-9; J gene: TRBJ2-5; clone size: .; D gene: .; CDR3 protein: CASRFGGQETQYF; CDR3 DNA: TGTGCCAGCAGGTTCGGCGGGCAAGAGACCCAGTACTTC
V gene: TRBV4-3; J gene: TRBJ2-1; clone size: .; D gene: TRBD2; CDR3 protein: CASSQEDQLAGGTYNEQFF; CDR3 DNA: TGCGCCAGCAGCCAAGAGGACCAACTAGCGGGAGGAACCTACAATGAGCAGTTCTTC
V gene: TRBV28; J gene: TRBJ1-2; clone size: .; D gene: TRBD1; CDR3 protein: CASTGDRDGYTF; CDR3 DNA: TGTGCCAGCACCGGGGACAGAGATGGCTACACCTTC
V gene: TRBV11-3; J gene: TRBJ2-3; clone size: .; D gene: .; CDR3 protein: CASSPRGGRTDTQYF; CDR3 DNA: TGTGCCAGCAGCCCTAGGGGGGGCCGAACAGATACGCAGTATTTT
V gene: TRBV7-8; J gene: TRBJ2-4; clone size: few; D gene: .; CDR3 protein: CASRGVRTKNIQYF; CDR3 DNA: TGTGCCAGCAGGGGGGTTCGGACCAAAAACATTCAGTACTTC
V gene: TRBV7-8; J gene: TRBJ2-3; clone size: few; D gene: TRBD2; CDR3 protein: CASSSTGGSYSDTQYF; CDR3 DNA: TGTGCCAGCAGCTCAACGGGGGGGTCTTATTCAGATACGCAGTATTTT
V gene: TRBV9; J gene: TRBJ2-2; clone size: .; D gene: TRBD2; CDR3 protein: CASGGVPTGELFF; CDR3 DNA: TGTGCCAGCGGGGGGGTTCCTACCGGGGAGCTGTTTTTT
V gene: TRBV6-4; J gene: TRBJ2-1; clone size: .; D gene: .; CDR3 protein: CASSDGTGLNEQFF; CDR3 DNA: TGTGCCAGCAGTGACGGAACGGGACTTAATGAGCAGTTCTTC
V gene: TRBV2; J gene: TRBJ1-1; clone size: few; D gene: .; CDR3 protein: CASSEAASSLEAFF; CDR3 DNA: TGTGCCAGCAGTGAAGCCGCCAGCTCCCTTGAAGCTTTCTTT
V gene: TRBV2; J gene: TRBJ2-2; clone size: .; D gene: .; CDR3 protein: CASCRGRGGTGELFF; CDR3 DNA: TGTGCCAGCTGTCGGGGCAGGGGTGGCACCGGGGAGCTGTTTTTT
V gene: TRBV6-2/TRBV6-3; J gene: TRBJ2-7; clone size: few; D gene: TRBD1; CDR3 protein: CASSYWTGNEQYF; CDR3 DNA: TGTGCCAGCAGTTATTGGACAGGAAACGAGCAGTACTTC
V gene: TRBV7-6; J gene: TRBJ1-6; clone size: few; D gene: TRBD1; CDR3 protein: CASSPQGGYNSPLHF; CDR3 DNA: TGTGCCAGCAGCCCCCAGGGGGGCTATAATTCACCCCTCCACTTT
V gene: TRBV6-2/TRBV6-3; J gene: TRBJ2-1; clone size: .; D gene: .; CDR3 protein: CDSSYSRFVGDNEQFF; CDR3 DNA: TGTGACAGCAGTTATTCCCGGTTCGTCGGCGACAATGAGCAGTTCTTC
V gene: TRBV7-6; J gene: TRBJ2-7; clone size: few; D gene: .; CDR3 protein: CASSPTVGGYEQYF; CDR3 DNA: TGTGCCAGCAGCCCTACGGTGGGAGGCTACGAGCAGTACTTC
V gene: TRBV5-4; J gene: TRBJ2-3; clone size: .; D gene: .; CDR3 protein: CASSLTLSVTDTQYF; CDR3 DNA: TGTGCCAGCAGCTTGACCTTGTCAGTGACAGATACGCAGTATTTT
V gene: TRBV28; J gene: TRBJ2-1; clone size: .; D gene: TRBD1; CDR3 protein: CASSAPDRGHEQFF; CDR3 DNA: TGTGCCAGCAGTGCCCCGGACAGGGGGCATGAGCAGTTCTTC
V gene: TRBV28; J gene: TRBJ1-2; clone size: .; D gene: TRBD1; CDR3 protein: CASSGITGQGSNYGYTF; CDR3 DNA: TGTGCCAGCAGCGGGATTACGGGACAGGGTTCAAACTATGGCTACACCTTC
V gene: TRBV29-1; J gene: TRBJ2-1; clone size: .; D gene: .; CDR3 protein: CSLRVRYNEQFF; CDR3 DNA: TGCAGCTTGAGGGTTCGATACAATGAGCAGTTCTTC
V gene: TRBV6-2/TRBV6-3; J gene: TRBJ1-5; clone size: .; D gene: .; CDR3 protein: CASSGLGYSNQPQHF; CDR3 DNA: TGTGCCAGCAGCGGGTTGGGGTATAGCAATCAGCCCCAGCATTTT
V gene: TRBV29-1; J gene: TRBJ2-5; clone size: few; D gene: .; CDR3 protein: CSVDAIGTYQETQYF; CDR3 DNA: TGCAGCGTTGACGCGATCGGGACATACCAAGAGACCCAGTACTTC
V gene: TRBV7-2; J gene: TRBJ2-7; clone size: few; D gene: .; CDR3 protein: CASSLAWAGRYYEQYF; CDR3 DNA: TGTGCCAGCAGCTTGGCCTGGGCGGGACGGTATTACGAGCAGTACTTC
V gene: TRBV2; J gene: TRBJ1-2; clone size: .; D gene: TRBD1; CDR3 protein: CASSRTGKGHGYTF; CDR3 DNA: TGTGCCAGCAGCCGGACAGGGAAAGGTCATGGCTACACCTTC
V gene: TRBV7-2; J gene: TRBJ2-7; clone size: .; D gene: .; CDR3 protein: CASSLVQGEYEQYF; CDR3 DNA: TGTGCCAGCAGCTTAGTCCAGGGCGAATACGAGCAGTACTTC
V gene: TRBV14; J gene: TRBJ2-1; clone size: .; D gene: TRBD1; CDR3 protein: CASSQATGGSYNEQFF; CDR3 DNA: TGTGCCAGCAGCCAAGCAACAGGGGGTTCCTACAATGAGCAGTTCTTC
V gene: TRBV11-2; J gene: TRBJ2-4; clone size: .; D gene: TRBD1; CDR3 protein: CASSPGQGMAKNIQYF; CDR3 DNA: TGTGCCAGCAGCCCAGGACAGGGGATGGCCAAAAACATTCAGTACTTC
V gene: TRBV20-1; J gene: TRBJ2-7; clone size: .; D gene: TRBD1; CDR3 protein: CSASGFGQVSYEQYF; CDR3 DNA: TGCAGTGCGTCCGGGTTCGGACAGGTCAGCTACGAGCAGTACTTC
V gene: TRBV6-1; J gene: TRBJ2-3; clone size: few; D gene: .; CDR3 protein: CATRDTQYF; CDR3 DNA: TGTGCCACAAGGGATACGCAGTATTTT
V gene: TRBV7-8; J gene: TRBJ2-3; clone size: many; D gene: TRBD2; CDR3 protein: CASVEGRGADTQYF; CDR3 DNA: TGTGCCAGCGTCGAGGGGAGGGGCGCAGATACGCAGTATTTT
V gene: TRBV19; J gene: TRBJ2-7; clone size: .; D gene: .; CDR3 protein: CASSAGQQVYEQYF; CDR3 DNA: TGTGCCAGTAGTGCGGGACAGCAAGTCTACGAGCAGTACTTC
V gene: TRBV11-2; J gene: TRBJ1-4; clone size: .; D gene: .; CDR3 protein: CASSLEWSANEKLFF; CDR3 DNA: TGTGCCAGCAGCTTAGAGTGGAGCGCTAATGAAAAACTGTTTTTT
V gene: TRBV12-5; J gene: TRBJ1-2; clone size: .; D gene: TRBD1; CDR3 protein: CASGPTGAGGYTF; CDR3 DNA: TGTGCTAGTGGCCCTACAGGGGCTGGCGGCTACACCTTC
V gene: TRBV7-6; J gene: TRBJ2-1; clone size: .; D gene: TRBD2; CDR3 protein: CASSLVGGLAGADEQFF; CDR3 DNA: TGTGCCAGCAGCTTAGTTGGGGGACTAGCGGGGGCGGATGAGCAGTTCTTC
V gene: TRBV28; J gene: TRBJ2-5; clone size: few; D gene: .; CDR3 protein: CASSPRIAGETQYF; CDR3 DNA: TGTGCCAGCAGCCCGCGGATAGCCGGAGAGACCCAGTACTTC
V gene: TRBV6-2/TRBV6-3; J gene: TRBJ2-7; clone size: once; D gene: .; CDR3 protein: CASTWGSSYEQYF; CDR3 DNA: TGTGCCAGCACCTGGGGGTCCTCCTACGAGCAGTACTTC
V gene: TRBV6-2/TRBV6-3; J gene: TRBJ1-5; clone size: .; D gene: TRBD1; CDR3 protein: CASSRGQGKRPQHF; CDR3 DNA: TGTGCCAGCAGTCGCGGACAGGGTAAACGGCCCCAGCATTTT
V gene: TRBV12-3/TRBV12-4; J gene: TRBJ2-7; clone size: many; D gene: .; CDR3 protein: CASSLGLAYEQYF; CDR3 DNA: TGTGCCAGCAGTTTAGGCCTAGCCTACGAGCAGTACTTC
V gene: TRBV27; J gene: TRBJ2-7; clone size: few; D gene: .; CDR3 protein: CASSLTAYPSVHEQYF; CDR3 DNA: TGTGCCAGCAGTCTAACGGCCTACCCAAGCGTCCACGAGCAGTACTTC
V gene: TRBV6-2/TRBV6-3; J gene: TRBJ1-1; clone size: .; D gene: .; CDR3 protein: CASTGNSNTEAFF; CDR3 DNA: TGTGCCAGCACGGGAAACAGTAACACTGAAGCTTTCTTT
V gene: TRBV20-1; J gene: TRBJ2-1; clone size: .; D gene: .; CDR3 protein: CSARGDGASVNEQFF; CDR3 DNA: TGCAGTGCTAGGGGAGATGGGGCCTCAGTGAATGAGCAGTTCTTC